This T cell receptor (beta chain) was sequenced for a study of Ad26.COV2.S vaccination and SARS-CoV-2 variants. Sequenced by immunoSEQ multiplex PCR; TCRdb stores in-frame clones only, minus some. This sample has 300,000 to 350,000 clones, with around nine tenths found just once. Treatment described: approximately 18 received Ad26.COV2.S at low or high dose, single or two shots; about 5 received placebo; per-sample allocation not given. The samples were gathered on day 63 after the first injection of vaccine or placebo. This material consisted of peripheral blood, taken in a trial of Ad26.COV2.S vaccine versus placebo. This TCR came from a person aged 18-60 years who received the Ad26.COV2.S COVID-19 vaccine or a placebo.

CDR3 coding DNA: TGTGCCAGCAGTTTAGACGTCAGGGCTAGCGGGAGCTCCTACGAGCAGTACTTC. It codes for CASSLDVRASGSSYEQYF. The V gene is TRBV28, the J gene TRBJ2-7, with TRBD2 matching 10 bases. V gave up 2 bases and J gave up 0 bases; unmatched junction bases: 10. Looked up from germline, CDR1 is MDHEN and CDR2 is SYDVKM. There are 18 residues in the CDR3.